A single sample is the source of the 8 T cell receptor beta chains below, sequenced in a study of T cells in Graves' hyperthyroidism and ophthalmopathy. Amplification targeted TCR beta CDR3 regions from RNA transcripts. In the first-round RT-PCR of the TCR CDR3, the HTBI primer set was used. MiXCR was run by TCRdb on the multiplex PCR reads, yielding one entry per CDR3 protein. The sample has about 510,000 distinct CDR3 sequences; about 14% are singletons. Sequenced input: blood. The source of these receptors is a woman aged 40 to 49 with Graves' hyperthyroidism.

The chain is built from TRBV12-3 or TRBV12-4 and TRBJ2-5; D ambiguous. V lost 3 bases, J lost 1 base, and 9 bases lay in between. This CDR3 comprises 14 residues. The CDR3 region has the DNA TGTGCCAGCAGTTTTCGAAGAGCCCAAGAGACCCAGTACTTC. Amino acid sequence: CASSFRRAQETQYF.

This clonotype was counted many times. The chain is built from TRBV28 and TRBJ2-3; 9 bases fit TRBD1. J gave up 4 bases and V 6 bases, and 5 bases lay outside the gene matches. This CDR3 has 14 residues. Per germline, CDR1 MDHEN and CDR2 SYDVKM. CDR3 nucleotide sequence: TGTGCCAGCAGGCCGGACAGGGGCGCAGATACGCAGTATTTT. Amino acid sequence: CASRPDRGADTQYF.

This clonotype was recorded at least ten times. This chain links TRBV6-1 with TRBJ1-1; D not certain. This CDR3 has 14 residues. Germline V lookup: CDR1 MNHNS, CDR2 SASEGT. V dropped 1 base and J dropped 3 bases, with 9 bases sitting between them. In nucleotides, the CDR3 is TGTGCCAGCAGTGAAGTAGCAGGAGACACTGAAGCTTTCTTT. Its protein is CASSEVAGDTEAFF.

V usage is TRBV18 and J usage is TRBJ2-7; 9 bases match TRBD1. The CDR3 is made up of 13 amino acids. Trimming cost V 2 bases and J 9 bases; bases outside gene matches: 5. Germline V gene sequence: CDR1 KGHSH, CDR2 LQKENI. CDR3: CASSPGQGQGQYF. The CDR3 bases are TGTGCCAGCTCACCAGGACAGGGGCAAGGGCAGTACTTC.

This chain uses TRBV18 with TRBJ2-2; 7 nucleotides align to TRBD1. The CDR3 is made up of 16 amino acids. In germline, CDR1 is KGHSH, CDR2 LQKENI. Losses at the gene ends were 2 bases for V and 4 bases for J; bases not matched to a gene: 7. This chain's CDR3 is CASSPIQGSGTGELFF. As DNA, the CDR3 is TGTGCCAGCTCACCAATACAGGGGTCAGGCACCGGGGAGCTGTTTTTT.

In DNA, the CDR3 is TGTGCCAGTAGTACGGACACCTCGAACACCGGGGAGCTGTTTTTT. It codes for CASSTDTSNTGELFF. This chain uses TRBV19 with TRBJ2-2; D possibly corresponds to TRBD1 (5 bases). V gave up 4 bases and J gave up 0 bases, with 9 bases separating them. There are 15 residues in the CDR3. Germline V gives CDR1 LNHDA, CDR2 SQIVND (reference sequence).

This clonotype was seen ten or more times. The chain joins TRBV28 to TRBJ2-7; no clear D gene. With 6 bases removed from V and 3 bases from J, the gap between germline ends came to 15 bases. The CDR3 consists of 14 residues. Germline loops: CDR1 MDHEN, CDR2 SYDVKM. The CDR3 sequence: CASRMDGLGYEQYF. CDR3 sequence (DNA): TGTGCCAGCAGAATGGACGGGTTAGGCTACGAGCAGTACTTC.

This clonotype was picked up many times. The chain combines TRBV29-1 with TRBJ2-7; no clear D gene. V shed 5 bases and J shed 2 bases, with 16 bases lying between them. This CDR3 spans 14 amino acids. Looked up from germline, CDR1 is SQVTM and CDR2 is ANQGSEA. CDR3 coding DNA: TGCAGCGTTCTTGTGGAGCCGATAACCTACGAGCAGTACTTC. It is translated as CSVLVEPITYEQYF.